Listed below are T cell receptor beta chains from one sample, sequenced in a study of OX40 agonist ivuxolimab in advanced cancers. TCRdb's table, derived via immunoSEQ multiplex PCR, lists solely in-frame clones and lacks some. This table has 90,000 to 100,000 clones, around 88% appearing once. The input for sequencing was CD4+ or CD8+ T cells sorted from blood, taken in a trial of the OX40 agonist ivuxolimab. These receptors were obtained from an adult with an advanced solid tumor such as melanoma, head and neck, liver or kidney cancer. Both conserved end residues are part of each CDR3. The D gene is left open where the match is weak. Only some rows state a clone size, as once, few, many or a class for expanded clones.

CDR3aa: CASRNTGQGNYGYTF; CDR3nt: TGTGCCAGCAGGAACACGGGACAGGGGAACTATGGCTACACCTTC; j_gene: TRBJ1-2; v_gene: TRBV6-4; abundance: NA; d_gene: TRBD1
CDR3aa: CASSPYREGGYTF; CDR3nt: TGTGCCAGCAGCCCCTACAGGGAAGGAGGCTACACCTTC; j_gene: TRBJ1-2; v_gene: TRBV14; abundance: NA; d_gene: NA
CDR3aa: CASSLNAGEQFF; CDR3nt: TGTGCCAGCAGTTTAAACGCGGGTGAGCAGTTCTTC; j_gene: TRBJ2-1; v_gene: TRBV27; abundance: once; d_gene: NA
CDR3aa: CASRRGLAANYEQYF; CDR3nt: TGTGCCAGCAGGCGTGGACTAGCGGCGAACTACGAGCAGTACTTC; j_gene: TRBJ2-7; v_gene: TRBV6-5; abundance: NA; d_gene: TRBD2
CDR3aa: CASSRQGRETQYF; CDR3nt: TGTGCCAGCAGCCGACAGGGCCGGGAGACCCAGTACTTC; j_gene: TRBJ2-5; v_gene: TRBV7-9; abundance: NA; d_gene: TRBD1
CDR3aa: CASSEGRTKGLLYF; CDR3nt: TGTGCCAGCAGTGAAGGGCGGACGAAAGGACTTTTGTACTTC; j_gene: TRBJ2-5; v_gene: TRBV2; abundance: NA; d_gene: NA
CDR3aa: CASSPWGGRNEKLFF; CDR3nt: TGTGCCAGCAGCCCGTGGGGAGGTCGGAATGAAAAACTGTTTTTT; j_gene: TRBJ1-4; v_gene: TRBV5-6; abundance: NA; d_gene: NA
CDR3aa: CASSTDRTDTQYF; CDR3nt: TGTGCTAGCAGCACCGATAGAACAGATACGCAGTATTTT; j_gene: TRBJ2-3; v_gene: TRBV7-7; abundance: once; d_gene: NA
CDR3aa: CASSIVEGEKLFF; CDR3nt: TGTGCCAGTAGTATAGTAGAGGGTGAAAAACTGTTTTTT; j_gene: TRBJ1-4; v_gene: TRBV19; abundance: NA; d_gene: NA
CDR3aa: CASSLTVRADYEQYF; CDR3nt: TGTGCCAGCAGCTTGACGGTTCGGGCAGACTACGAGCAGTACTTC; j_gene: TRBJ2-7; v_gene: TRBV5-5; abundance: once; d_gene: NA
CDR3aa: CASSPGRQAITDTQYF; CDR3nt: TGTGCCAGCAGCCCCGGCCGACAGGCGATCACAGATACGCAGTATTTT; j_gene: TRBJ2-3; v_gene: TRBV9; abundance: NA; d_gene: NA
CDR3aa: CATSGQGLYEQYF; CDR3nt: TGTGCCACCTCGGGACAGGGGCTCTACGAGCAGTACTTC; j_gene: TRBJ2-7; v_gene: TRBV18; abundance: NA; d_gene: TRBD1
CDR3aa: CASRPFTDTQYF; CDR3nt: TGTGCCAGCAGGCCATTCACAGATACGCAGTATTTT; j_gene: TRBJ2-3; v_gene: TRBV9; abundance: NA; d_gene: NA
CDR3aa: CASSPGTSGGYTF; CDR3nt: TGTGCCAGCTCACCAGGAACCTCGGGTGGCTACACCTTC; j_gene: TRBJ1-2; v_gene: TRBV18; abundance: once; d_gene: NA
CDR3aa: CASSPGSQVTGELFF; CDR3nt: TGTGCCAGCTCACCTGGATCGCAGGTCACCGGGGAGCTGTTTTTT; j_gene: TRBJ2-2; v_gene: TRBV18; abundance: NA; d_gene: NA
CDR3aa: CSVLGRVRPDTQYF; CDR3nt: TGCAGCGTTCTGGGTCGGGTGAGGCCAGATACGCAGTATTTT; j_gene: TRBJ2-3; v_gene: TRBV29-1; abundance: NA; d_gene: NA
CDR3aa: CASSLHPDNSPLHF; CDR3nt: TGTGCCAGCAGCTTACATCCAGATAATTCACCCCTCCACTTT; j_gene: TRBJ1-6; v_gene: TRBV7-9; abundance: NA; d_gene: NA
CDR3aa: CASNGGGLPSSYEQYF; CDR3nt: TGCGCCAGCAACGGGGGGGGACTTCCTAGCTCCTACGAGCAGTACTTC; j_gene: TRBJ2-7; v_gene: TRBV5-1; abundance: NA; d_gene: TRBD2
CDR3aa: CASSEAGDEKLFF; CDR3nt: TGTGCCAGCAGTGAAGCTGGGGATGAAAAACTGTTTTTT; j_gene: TRBJ1-4; v_gene: TRBV25-1; abundance: NA; d_gene: NA
CDR3aa: CAIRVPSTDTQYF; CDR3nt: TGTGCCATCAGGGTACCAAGCACAGATACGCAGTATTTT; j_gene: TRBJ2-3; v_gene: TRBV10-3; abundance: NA; d_gene: NA
CDR3aa: CASSLEGGYPLLAKNIQYF; CDR3nt: TGTGCCAGCAGCCTTGAAGGGGGCTACCCTCTCCTAGCCAAAAACATTCAGTACTTC; j_gene: TRBJ2-4; v_gene: TRBV5-4; abundance: NA; d_gene: TRBD1
CDR3aa: CASNYDSNQPQHF; CDR3nt: TGTGCCAGCAATTATGATAGCAATCAGCCCCAGCATTTT; j_gene: TRBJ1-5; v_gene: TRBV6-1; abundance: NA; d_gene: NA
CDR3aa: CASSEYGTGSTEAFF; CDR3nt: TGTGCCAGCAGTGAATACGGGACAGGGAGCACTGAAGCTTTCTTT; j_gene: TRBJ1-1; v_gene: TRBV6-1; abundance: NA; d_gene: TRBD1
CDR3aa: CASSQIPTGKGGYTF; CDR3nt: TGCGCCAGCAGCCAAATTCCGACAGGGAAAGGTGGCTACACCTTC; j_gene: TRBJ1-2; v_gene: TRBV4-1; abundance: NA; d_gene: TRBD1
CDR3aa: CASWDREDTEAFF; CDR3nt: TGTGCCAGTTGGGACAGGGAGGACACTGAAGCTTTCTTT; j_gene: TRBJ1-1; v_gene: TRBV19; abundance: NA; d_gene: TRBD1
CDR3aa: CASSRRLIPGVQETQYF; CDR3nt: TGTGCCAGCAGCCGTAGGCTGATTCCGGGAGTCCAAGAGACCCAGTACTTC; j_gene: TRBJ2-5; v_gene: TRBV5-6; abundance: NA; d_gene: NA
CDR3aa: CASRIRRDRLADTQYF; CDR3nt: TGTGCCAGCAGAATCCGAAGGGACCGCTTGGCAGATACGCAGTATTTT; j_gene: TRBJ2-3; v_gene: TRBV27; abundance: once; d_gene: NA